This T cell receptor beta chain was retrieved from a study of blood T cell repertoires in COVID-19. Study background: Researchers got acute and convalescent COVID-19 samples from the United States, Italy and Spain. Sample material is recorded as cDNA or gDNA derived from T cells, B-cell-depleted T cells, or PBMCs.

Germline CDR1 reads SQVTM; CDR2 reads ANQGSEA. V lost 6 bases to trimming and J lost 4 bases, with 15 bases between them. The CDR3 is made up of 13 amino acids. Original methodology: Quantification of nucleated cells was approximated via reference gene primer amplification. The method was immunoSEQ multiplex PCR; TCRdb's version includes in-frame clones alone and lacks a portion of them. The DNA gave D and trimming, while V, J and clone size come from that table. The sample carries 110,000 or so clones, about 88% recorded once. Material: peripheral blood. This clonotype originated in a woman in her seventies who had recovered from COVID-19. V is TRBV29-1 and J is TRBJ1-1; D gene ambiguous. CDR3 amino acids: CSVNPGVSTEAFF. In DNA, the CDR3 is TGCAGCGTGAACCCCGGGGTATCCACTGAAGCTTTCTTT.